This TCR beta chain was observed in a study of chemoradiotherapy in HPV16-positive cancers. Study-level results: Functional assays defining HPV-specific T cells used only a couple of HPV16-positive patients.

V was pared by 4 bases and J by 10 bases, with 8 bases between. This CDR3 has 12 residues. In germline, CDR1 is SNHLY, CDR2 FYNNEI. With respect to this clone: As yet, its antigen is unknown.

Over chemoradiotherapy, repertoires were sampled more than once. Produced via immunoSEQ multiplex PCR; TCRdb's table is partial and in-frame only. The repertoire consists of roughly 13,000 clones, with 69% occurring once and the leading ten covering approximately 18%. The chain carries TRBV2 and TRBJ1-6, with D tentatively TRBD1 (6 bases). The sample was collected from a patient who underwent chemoradiotherapy. This TCR derives from a human donor with HPV-associated anogenital cancer. In nucleotides, the CDR3 is TGTGCCAGCAGTGGGACAGCCTCACCCCTCCACTTT. This translates into CASSGTASPLHF.